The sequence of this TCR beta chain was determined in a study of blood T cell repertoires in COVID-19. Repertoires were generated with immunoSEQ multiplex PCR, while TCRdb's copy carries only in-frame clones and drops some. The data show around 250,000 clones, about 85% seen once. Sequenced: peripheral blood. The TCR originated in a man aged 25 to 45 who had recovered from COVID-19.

In DNA form, the CDR3 reads TGTGCCAGCAGCTTGCAAGGGGCCCAGAACACTGAAGCTTTCTTT. Its protein product is CASSLQGAQNTEAFF. The chain carries TRBV5-4 and TRBJ1-1; a weak D match, TRBD1 (5 bases). V was trimmed by 1 base and J by 1 base, leaving 11 bases between them. This CDR3 is 15 amino acids long. Germline CDR1 SGHNT, CDR2 YYREEE (reference sequence). The variable domain in full, with the rest retrieved from reference TRBV5-4 and TRBJ1-1, is ETGVTQSPTHLIKTRGQQVTLRCSSQSGHNTVSWYQQALGQGPQFIFQYYREEENGRGNFPPRFSGLQFPNYSSELNVNALELDDSALYLCASSLQGAQNTEAFFGQGTRLTVV.